This TCR beta chain was obtained from a study of identical twins. V lost 10 bases and J lost 6, with 9 bases in between. The CDR3 is 11 residues long. Germline CDR1 and CDR2: KGHSH and LQKENI. The table lists this clonotype with a few counts. Its specificity is not known. General study points: Models came in too low on out-of-frame TCR alpha sharing in monozygotic twins. Alpha sequences out of frame and shared by twins had excess low generation probability. Analyses of zero insertions could be partly confounded by invariant MAIT and iNKT cells.

Everyone who donated was a healthy Caucasian. TCRdb used MiXCR to reprocess the 5' RACE reads, holding one entry per CDR3 protein. Seen here are approximately 350,000 distinct CDR3 sequences, roughly an eighth observed once, and the top ten hold around 7.2%. This sample was shared with a second study, whose subject was yellow fever vaccine responses in identical twins.

The chain recombines TRBV18 with TRBJ2-2; D not resolved. This clonotype was sampled from a woman aged 18-29 years in good health. What was sequenced was CD8+ T cells sorted from blood. The CDR3 region has the DNA TGTGCCATCACCCGGTCCGGGGAGCTGTTTTTT. It specifies CAITRSGELFF.